This T cell receptor (beta chain) stems from a study of shared T cell receptors in the human thymus (dated by TCRdb to 2020 to 2023). With respect to the entire study: The study examined how self-reactive, shared T-cell receptor alpha chains are generated in the human thymus.

To prepare the library, the immunoSEQ multiplex PCR assay was applied. This is the immuneACCESS table as TCRdb keeps it, with only in-frame sequences that have V and J called. A part of the clones is gone; compared with another copy, unresolved V genes explain less than half, and the rest is unexplained. The sample table holds around 730,000 clones, of which 75% to 90% were seen once. Around 0.0099% of the sample belongs to the ten largest clones. Comment on this clone: No cognate antigen has been identified for it. Base qualities were left out, and no much larger clone turns up one base away.

The same sample was also studied in work on human thymus T cells. The second publication reports: In Finland, the donors were immunologically healthy infants who were having open corrective cardiac surgery for congenital heart defects. Thymus tissue was collected as surgical resects that were removed during corrective cardiac surgery. Usage of V and J gene segments appeared to be biased in both the thymic and the peripheral blood repertoires. The related research reported highly overlapping thymic TCR repertoires among unrelated individuals. The study used roughly 8 infant thymus samples plus four related peripheral blood samples to characterize TCR alpha and beta repertoires. The cohort included more than 5 male and a couple of female infants, with donor ages spanning 7 to 244 days. Thymocytes were released mechanically from tissue and stored at -70 °C as pellets of about 10-34 million cells. A QIAsymphony instrument was used to extract genomic DNA from the frozen cell pellets. The immunoSEQ multiplex PCR assay was used to amplify the TCRB and TCRAD loci from a standardized quantity of quality-controlled genomic DNA. The amplicons spanned the V(D)J region and were long enough to cover the CDR3 and allow V and J genes to be identified. The amplicons were sequenced on an Illumina platform via the commercial immunoSEQ service. Primer bias and sequencing errors were corrected using previously described methods, and TCRAD and TCRB definitions followed the IMGT database. immunoSEQ Analyzer 3.0 and VDJTools were used for repertoire analysis, which covered basic statistics, V/J segment usage, diversity estimates, rarefaction and pairwise overlap. Diversity was estimated using the Chao1, ChaoE, Efron-Thisted, Shannon and inverse Simpson indices, and was also estimated on datasets down-sampled to the size of the smallest sample. Repertoire overlap used strict matching of CDR3 nucleotide sequence, V gene and J gene, with Jaccard-based multidimensional scaling clustering. On average, thymus samples gave around 880,000 unique TCRB clonotypes, whereas blood samples gave roughly 86,000.

Sample: thymocytes. This TCR was recovered from a girl less than two years old with a congenital heart defect. Donor details come from another sample of the same person, matched by shared clones.

The encoded CDR3 is CASLAATPRNTEAFF. The bases are TGTGCCAGCCTAGCCGCGACTCCCCGAAACACTGAAGCTTTCTTT. In this chain, TRBV28 is recombined with TRBJ1-1, with the D gene not clear enough to name. Taken from the germline V gene, the CDR1 and CDR2 loops are MDHEN and SYDVKM. V loses 8 bases, J loses 2 bases, and the germline ends lie 18 bases apart. The cysteine opens and the phenylalanine closes a CDR3 of 15 amino acids. Only the CDR3 DNA stays, 45 bases, in frame from base 1. The variable domain in full, with residues beyond the CDR3 obtained from the reference TRBV28 and TRBJ1-1 genes, is DVKVTQSSRYLVKRTGEKVFLECVQDMDHENMFWYRQDPGLGLRLIYFSYDVKMKEKGDIPEGYSVSREKKERFSLILESASTNQTSMYLCASLAATPRNTEAFFGQGTRLTVV.